This record concerns one T cell receptor beta chain sequence. This record belongs to a study of blood T cell repertoires in COVID-19. Study summary: T cells, B-cell-depleted T cells, or PBMCs supplied cDNA or gDNA.

TCRdb keeps only in-frame clones here, not all; method: immunoSEQ multiplex PCR. The sample contains roughly 350,000 clones, approximately 92% of which appear only once. The CDR3 spans 15 residues. Trimming removed 3 bases at V and 2 bases at J, with 15 bases between. Germline CDR1 is SGDLS and CDR2 is YYNGEE. Cohorts were assigned according to the clinical history that participants reported. Recovered status in Cohort 3 required two negative PCRs, clearance, or symptom resolution. The sample taken for sequencing was PBMCs or T cells enriched from blood (not recorded which). The J gene is TRBJ2-7, the V gene TRBV9; D might be TRBD2 (5 bases). The receptor was derived from a woman between 25 and 40 years old who had recovered from COVID-19. CDR3 DNA: TGTGCCAGCAGCGGCTCCGGGGTCCCCCCCTACGAGCAGTACTTC. The encoded protein is CASSGSGVPPYEQYF. Using reference TRBV9 and TRBJ2-7 for the parts outside the CDR3, the full variable domain is DSGVTQTPKHLITATGQRVTLRCSPRSGDLSVYWYQQSLDQGLQFLIQYYNGEERAKGNILERFSAQQFPDLHSELNLSSLELGDSALYFCASSGSGVPPYEQYFGPGTRLTVT.